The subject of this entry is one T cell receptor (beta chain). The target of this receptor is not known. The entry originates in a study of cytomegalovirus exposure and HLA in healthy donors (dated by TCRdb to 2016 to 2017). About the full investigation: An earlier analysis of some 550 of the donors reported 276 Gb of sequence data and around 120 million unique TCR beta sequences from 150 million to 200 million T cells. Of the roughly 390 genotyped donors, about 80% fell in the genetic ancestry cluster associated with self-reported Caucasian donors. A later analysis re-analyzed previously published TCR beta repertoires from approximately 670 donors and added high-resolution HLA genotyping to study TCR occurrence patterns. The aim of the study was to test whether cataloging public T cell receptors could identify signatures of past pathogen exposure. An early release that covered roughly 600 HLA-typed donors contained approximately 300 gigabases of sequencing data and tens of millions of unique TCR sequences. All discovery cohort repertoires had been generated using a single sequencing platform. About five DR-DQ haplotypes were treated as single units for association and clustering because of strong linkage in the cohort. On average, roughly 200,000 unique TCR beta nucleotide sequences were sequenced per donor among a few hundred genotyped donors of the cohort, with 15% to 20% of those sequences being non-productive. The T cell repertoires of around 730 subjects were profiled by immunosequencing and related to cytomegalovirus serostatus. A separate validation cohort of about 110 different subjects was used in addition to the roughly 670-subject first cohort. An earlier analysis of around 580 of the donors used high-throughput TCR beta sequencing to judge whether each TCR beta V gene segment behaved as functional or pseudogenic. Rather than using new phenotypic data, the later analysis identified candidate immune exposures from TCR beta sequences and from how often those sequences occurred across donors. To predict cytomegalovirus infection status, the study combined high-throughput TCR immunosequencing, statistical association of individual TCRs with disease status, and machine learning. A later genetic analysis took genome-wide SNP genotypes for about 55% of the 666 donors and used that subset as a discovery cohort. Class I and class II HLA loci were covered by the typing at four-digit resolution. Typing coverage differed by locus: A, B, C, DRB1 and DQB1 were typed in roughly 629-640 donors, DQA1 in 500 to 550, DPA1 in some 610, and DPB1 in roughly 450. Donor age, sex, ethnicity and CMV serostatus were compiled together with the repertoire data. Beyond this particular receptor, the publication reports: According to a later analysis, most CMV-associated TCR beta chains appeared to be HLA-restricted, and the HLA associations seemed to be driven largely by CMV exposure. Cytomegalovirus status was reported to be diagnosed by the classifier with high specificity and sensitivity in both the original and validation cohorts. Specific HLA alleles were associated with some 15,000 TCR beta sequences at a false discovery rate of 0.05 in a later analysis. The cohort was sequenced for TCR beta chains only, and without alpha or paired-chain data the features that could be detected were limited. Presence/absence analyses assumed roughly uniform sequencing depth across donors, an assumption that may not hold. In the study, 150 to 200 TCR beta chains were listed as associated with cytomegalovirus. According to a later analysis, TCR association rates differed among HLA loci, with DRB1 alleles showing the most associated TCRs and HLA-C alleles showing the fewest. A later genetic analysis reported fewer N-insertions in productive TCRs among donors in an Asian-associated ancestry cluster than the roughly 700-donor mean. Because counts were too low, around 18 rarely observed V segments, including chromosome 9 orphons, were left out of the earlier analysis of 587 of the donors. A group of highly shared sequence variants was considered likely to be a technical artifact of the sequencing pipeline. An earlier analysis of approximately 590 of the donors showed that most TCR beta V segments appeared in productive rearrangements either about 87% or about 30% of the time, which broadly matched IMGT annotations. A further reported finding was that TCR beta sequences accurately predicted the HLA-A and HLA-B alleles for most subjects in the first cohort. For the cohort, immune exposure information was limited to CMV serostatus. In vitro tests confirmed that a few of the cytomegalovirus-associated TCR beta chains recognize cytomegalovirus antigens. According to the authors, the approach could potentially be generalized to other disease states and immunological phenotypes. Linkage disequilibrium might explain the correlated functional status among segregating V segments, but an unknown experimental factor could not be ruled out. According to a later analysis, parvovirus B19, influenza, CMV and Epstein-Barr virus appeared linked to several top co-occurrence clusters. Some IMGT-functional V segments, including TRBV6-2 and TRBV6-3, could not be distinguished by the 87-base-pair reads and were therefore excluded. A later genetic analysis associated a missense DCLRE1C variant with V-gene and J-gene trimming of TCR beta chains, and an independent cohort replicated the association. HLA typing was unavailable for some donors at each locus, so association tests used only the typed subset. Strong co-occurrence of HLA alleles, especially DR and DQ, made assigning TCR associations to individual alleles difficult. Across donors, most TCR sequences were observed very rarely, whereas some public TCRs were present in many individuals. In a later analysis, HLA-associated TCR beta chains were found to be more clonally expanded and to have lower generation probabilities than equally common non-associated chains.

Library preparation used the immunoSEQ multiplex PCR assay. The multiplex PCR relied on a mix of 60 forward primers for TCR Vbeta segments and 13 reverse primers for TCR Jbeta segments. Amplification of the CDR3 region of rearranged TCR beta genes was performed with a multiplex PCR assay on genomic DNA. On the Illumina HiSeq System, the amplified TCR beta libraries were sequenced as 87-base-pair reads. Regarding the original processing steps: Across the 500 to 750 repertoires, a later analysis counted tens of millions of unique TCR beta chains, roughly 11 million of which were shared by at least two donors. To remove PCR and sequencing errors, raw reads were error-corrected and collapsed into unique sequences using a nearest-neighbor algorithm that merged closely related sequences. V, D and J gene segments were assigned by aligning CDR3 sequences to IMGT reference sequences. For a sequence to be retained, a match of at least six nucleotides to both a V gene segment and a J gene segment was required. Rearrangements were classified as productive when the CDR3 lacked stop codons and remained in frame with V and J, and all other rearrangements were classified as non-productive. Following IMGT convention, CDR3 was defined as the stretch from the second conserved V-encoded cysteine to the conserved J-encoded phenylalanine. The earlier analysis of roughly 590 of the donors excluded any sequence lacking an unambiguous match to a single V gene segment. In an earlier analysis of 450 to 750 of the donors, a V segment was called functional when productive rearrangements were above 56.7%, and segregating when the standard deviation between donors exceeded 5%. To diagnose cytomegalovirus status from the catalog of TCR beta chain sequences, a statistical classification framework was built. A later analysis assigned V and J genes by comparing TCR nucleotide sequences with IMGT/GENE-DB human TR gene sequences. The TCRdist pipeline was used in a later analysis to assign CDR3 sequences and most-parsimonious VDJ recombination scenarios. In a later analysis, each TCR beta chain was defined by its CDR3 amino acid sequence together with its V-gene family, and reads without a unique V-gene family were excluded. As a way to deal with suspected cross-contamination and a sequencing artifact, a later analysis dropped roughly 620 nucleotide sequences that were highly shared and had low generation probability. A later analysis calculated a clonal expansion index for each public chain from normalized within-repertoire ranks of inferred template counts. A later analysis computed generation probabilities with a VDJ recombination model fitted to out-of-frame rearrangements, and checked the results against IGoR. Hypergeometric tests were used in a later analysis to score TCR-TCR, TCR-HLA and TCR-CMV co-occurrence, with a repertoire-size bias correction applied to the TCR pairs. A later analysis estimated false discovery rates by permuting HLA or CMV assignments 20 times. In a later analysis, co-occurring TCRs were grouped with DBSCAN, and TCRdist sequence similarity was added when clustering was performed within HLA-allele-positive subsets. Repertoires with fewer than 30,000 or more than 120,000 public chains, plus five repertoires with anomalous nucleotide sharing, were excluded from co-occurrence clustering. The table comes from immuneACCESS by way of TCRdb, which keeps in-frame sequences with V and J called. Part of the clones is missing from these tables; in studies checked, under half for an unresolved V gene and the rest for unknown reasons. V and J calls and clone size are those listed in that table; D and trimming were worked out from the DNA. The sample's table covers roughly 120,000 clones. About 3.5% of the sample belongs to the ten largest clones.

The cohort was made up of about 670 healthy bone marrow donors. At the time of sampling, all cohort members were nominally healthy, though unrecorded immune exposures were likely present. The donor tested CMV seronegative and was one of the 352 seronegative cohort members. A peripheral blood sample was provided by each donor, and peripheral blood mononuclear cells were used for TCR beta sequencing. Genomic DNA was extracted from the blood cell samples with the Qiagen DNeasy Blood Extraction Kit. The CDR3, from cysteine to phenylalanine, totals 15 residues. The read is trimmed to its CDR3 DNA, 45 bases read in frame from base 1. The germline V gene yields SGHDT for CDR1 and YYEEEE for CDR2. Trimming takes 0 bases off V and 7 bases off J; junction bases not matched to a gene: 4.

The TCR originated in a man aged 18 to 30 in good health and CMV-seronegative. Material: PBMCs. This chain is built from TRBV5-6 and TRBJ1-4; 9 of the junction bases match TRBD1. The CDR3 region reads CASSLAGTGSEKLFF. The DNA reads TGTGCCAGCAGCTTGGCTGGGACAGGGTCTGAAAAACTGTTTTTT.